The 11 T cell receptor beta chains below all came from one sample that was sequenced in a study of cytomegalovirus exposure and HLA in healthy donors. PCR involved 60 Vbeta and 13 Jbeta primers. TCRdb's copy holds only in-frame clones and misses some; the assay was immunoSEQ multiplex PCR. The sample lists 95,000 to 120,000 clones, 82% occurring once. Sequenced sample: PBMCs. These receptor sequences come from a woman between 18 and 29 years old in good health and CMV-seronegative.

This clone was seen once. The V gene is TRBV2, the J gene TRBJ2-5; 8 bases match TRBD2. Germline CDR1 reads SNHLY; CDR2 reads FYNNEI. The J segment lost 1 base and the V segment lost 6 bases, leaving 4 bases of the junction unmatched. The CDR3 consists of 14 residues. CDR3: CASRASGGQETQYF. In DNA form, the CDR3 reads TGTGCCAGCAGGGCGAGCGGGGGCCAAGAGACCCAGTACTTC.

This chain connects TRBV5-6 to TRBJ1-1, with 9 bases that match TRBD1. Germline trimming cut 5 bases from V and 9 bases from J; bases unmatched to any gene: 17. The CDR3 sequence is 16 residues long. Germline lookup yields CDR1 SGHDT and CDR2 YYEEEE. DNA for the CDR3: TGTGCCAGCAGTTATGACAGGGGGGAGATTCATGTTAAAGCTTTCTTT. The encoded protein is CASSYDRGEIHVKAFF.

The chain has TRBV2 and TRBJ1-5; D gene ambiguous. Deletions cut 4 bases from V and 3 bases from J, with 10 bases between. This CDR3 has 14 residues. CDR1 SNHLY and CDR2 FYNNEI come from the germline V gene. The CDR3 reads CASSVAGNNQPQHF. CDR3 nucleotides: TGTGCCAGCAGTGTTGCAGGCAACAATCAGCCCCAGCATTTT.

This clone was detected once. The chain joins TRBV18 to TRBJ2-5; a weak D match, TRBD1 (5 bases). Between the trimmed V and J ends, which lost 0 bases and 3 bases, there was a span of 8 bases. The CDR3 covers 14 residues. Germline V gives CDR1 KGHSH, CDR2 LQKENI. CDR3 in amino acids: CASSPPDTKETQYF. CDR3 coding DNA: TGTGCCAGCTCACCACCGGACACCAAAGAGACCCAGTACTTC.

This clone is medium-sized. This chain joins TRBV5-6 and TRBJ1-3, with a tentative D call TRBD1 (6 bases). This CDR3 contains 16 residues. V lost 2 bases and J lost 0, with 12 bases in between. Germline CDR1 and CDR2: SGHDT and YYEEEE. CDR3 in DNA: TGTGCCAGCAGCTTCCCCACAGGGTACTCTGGAAACACCATATATTTT. Its protein product is CASSFPTGYSGNTIYF. The variable domain in full, completed from reference TRBV5-6 and TRBJ1-3, reads DAGVTQSPTHLIKTRGQQVTLRCSPKSGHDTVSWYQQALGQGPQFIFQYYEEEERQRGNFPDRFSGHQFPNYSSELNVNALLLGDSALYLCASSFPTGYSGNTIYFGEGSWLTVV.

The rearrangement joins TRBV28 to TRBJ1-5; D is uncertain. Germline CDR1 is MDHEN and CDR2 is SYDVKM. Trimming removed 3 bases at V and 4 bases at J, with 7 bases between. The CDR3 length is 13 residues. CDR3 sequence reads: CASSLVENQPQHF. DNA of the CDR3: TGTGCCAGCAGTTTGGTGGAGAATCAGCCCCAGCATTTT.

The chain couples TRBV6-5 to TRBJ2-2, with no clear D. V gave up 8 bases and J gave up 6 bases, with 10 bases separating them. This CDR3 is 12 amino acids long. Germline values: CDR1 MNHEY, CDR2 SVGAGI. CDR3 loop: CASSRFAGELFF. CDR3 nucleotide sequence: TGTGCCAGCTCCCGTTTCGCCGGGGAGCTGTTTTTT.

The chain employs TRBV27 and TRBJ2-7, with a tentative D call TRBD1 (5 bases). Germline CDR1 is MNHEY and CDR2 is SMNVEV (reference sequence). The CDR3 covers 13 residues. V was pared by 2 bases and J by 0 bases, with 5 bases between. Here the CDR3 DNA reads TGTGCCAGCAGTTTAGGGGCCTCCTACGAGCAGTACTTC. Its protein is CASSLGASYEQYF.

The chain joins TRBV9 to TRBJ1-1; 7 positions agree with TRBD1. Germline values: CDR1 SGDLS, CDR2 YYNGEE. After removal of 5 bases from V and 2 bases from J, the junction contained 3 bases not matched to a gene. The CDR3 covers 13 residues. The CDR3 loop reads CASSGTANTEAFF. Here the CDR3 DNA reads TGTGCCAGCAGTGGGACAGCAAACACTGAAGCTTTCTTT.

Turning to this clone: The same CDR3 also results from other DNA sequences found in this sample. The CDR3 coding sequence is TGTGCCAGCAGCTTAAGACAGGGACGGAATACTGAAGCTTTCTTT. Amino acids: CASSLRQGRNTEAFF. V is TRBV13 and J is TRBJ1-1, with 7 bases aligning to TRBD1. The CDR3 is made up of 15 amino acids. Germline values: CDR1 PRHDT, CDR2 FYEKMQ (reference sequence). V trimming: 2 bases; J trimming: 5 bases; junction bases outside the gene matches: 8.

V is TRBV29-1 and J is TRBJ1-1; 9 bases map to TRBD1. This CDR3 is 15 amino acids long. V was pared by 5 bases and J by 1 base, with 8 bases of the junction left unmatched. CDR1 and CDR2 (germline): SQVTM, ANQGSEA. The CDR3 sequence is CSVSQGASGNTEAFF. The CDR3 bases are TGCAGCGTTTCACAGGGGGCGTCCGGGAACACTGAAGCTTTCTTT.